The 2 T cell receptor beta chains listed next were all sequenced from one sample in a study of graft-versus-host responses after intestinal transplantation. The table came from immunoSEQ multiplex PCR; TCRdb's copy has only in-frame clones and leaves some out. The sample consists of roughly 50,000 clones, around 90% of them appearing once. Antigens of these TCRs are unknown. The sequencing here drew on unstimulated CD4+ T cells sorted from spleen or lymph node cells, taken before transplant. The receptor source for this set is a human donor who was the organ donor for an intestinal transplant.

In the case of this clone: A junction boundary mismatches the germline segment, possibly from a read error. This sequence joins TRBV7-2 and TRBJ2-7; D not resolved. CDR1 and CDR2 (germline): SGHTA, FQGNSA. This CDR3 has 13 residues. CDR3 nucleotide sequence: TGTGCCAGCAGCTATCATAGTTTCTACGAGCATTACTTC. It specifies CASSYHSFYEHYF.

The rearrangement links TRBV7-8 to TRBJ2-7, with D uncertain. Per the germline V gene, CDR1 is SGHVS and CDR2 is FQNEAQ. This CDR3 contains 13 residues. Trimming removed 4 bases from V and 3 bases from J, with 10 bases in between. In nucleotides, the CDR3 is TGTGCCAGCAGCTCCCGAGTGGGCTACGAGCAGTACTTC. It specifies CASSSRVGYEQYF.